Given below is one T cell receptor beta chain in context. Its antigen is currently not known. Nothing much larger sits one base from this clone, and base qualities are not available. The data were obtained in a study of CD8+ T cells in alopecia areata (dated by TCRdb to 2016 to 2019). Some background on the complete study: Treated patients were enrolled in an open-label pilot trial of oral tofacitinib at 5 to 10 mg twice daily for moderate-to-severe alopecia areata. Tofacitinib was administered for 6 to 18 months, and 6 months of follow-up off drug were then conducted to assess delayed response and recurrence. In treated patients, disease severity was measured using the SALT score, which gives the percentage of scalp surface area affected. The study used high-throughput TCRbeta sequencing to examine T cell clonal expansion in alopecia areata, in both the C3H/HeJ mouse model and human patients. On the human side, TCRbeta sequencing was run on scalp tissue and on sorted CD4+ and CD8+ peripheral blood T cells from healthy controls and from alopecia areata patients with either patchy or totalis/universalis disease. Tofacitinib-treated patients had biopsies at baseline and at 4 and 24 weeks of treatment, with a later scalp biopsy in several patients. Scalp clonality was compared across normal scalp (n=4), patchy alopecia areata scalp (n=8), and alopecia totalis/universalis scalp (n=8). RNA was obtained with the PAXgene miRNA kit for fixed scalp, the miRNeasy kit for PBMCs, and the RNeasy kit for mouse skin. TCRbeta CDR3 regions were amplified by immunoSEQ multiplex PCR with 35 Vbeta forward and 13 Jbeta reverse primers. What the work shows at the level of the full study, not this receptor alone: During tofacitinib treatment, many expanded lesional clones stuck around in both scalp and blood, and this persistence may partly explain why relapse happens after treatment is stopped. Unlike mouse skin, where gammadelta T cells dominate, normal human skin contains resident alphabeta T cells that get sequenced too, which complicates analysis of the scalp TCR repertoire. Because the treated cohort was small and had only one nonresponder, larger studies are needed to examine links between baseline CD8+ expansion and response. Shared TCR sequences between patients were less evident than in mice, which may be partly attributable to HLA diversity in the patient population. Compared with normal scalp, lesional scalp had higher clonality and more expanded CD8+ clones, particularly in alopecia totalis/universalis, a pattern that suggests antigenic drive. Scalp clonality and the number of expanded CD8+ clones among the top 100 scalp clones were significantly decreased by tofacitinib.

Trimming accounts for 1 base at V and 4 bases at J, while the number of junction bases matched to no gene is 6. Looking up the germline V gene yields CDR1 LGHNA and CDR2 YSLEER. The CDR3 measures 16 amino acids from cysteine to phenylalanine. Only the CDR3 DNA stays, 48 bases, in frame from base 1. The library was prepared using the immunoSEQ multiplex PCR assay. To provide template for TCR sequencing, every sample had RNA extracted and reverse transcribed into cDNA. SuperScript III was used to make first-strand cDNA, primed with a 2:1 mix of oligo-dT and random hexamers. Amplification bias was assessed with a synthetic immune receptor repertoire, and residual bias was removed computationally. Processing in the source paper ran as follows. Raw reads were preprocessed for error removal, and CDR3 was defined according to IMGT conventions as running from the conserved cysteine to phenylalanine. To get clonality, Shannon entropy was normalized by log2 of the number of productive unique TCRs and the result was subtracted from 1. Whether each scalp clone was CD4 or CD8 was inferred by checking scalp TCRbeta sequences against the CD4 and CD8 repertoires from sorted blood. The clones in this table, taken by TCRdb from immuneACCESS, are in-frame only. Not every clone is retained; where verified, under half of the shortfall comes from an unresolved V gene, and the cause of the rest is unknown. That table supplies the V and J calls and clone size; D and trimming were determined from the DNA. Within this sample are 200,000 to 250,000 clones, with 40% to 55% of them counted one time only. The top ten constitute roughly 2.6% of the sample.

The treatment or condition tag for this specimen amounts to: oral pan-JAK inhibitor, 5-10 mg twice daily. Lesional scalp punch biopsies and peripheral blood were collected from alopecia areata patients. PBMCs were isolated by density centrifugation and stained for CD3, CD4 and CD8, after which CD4+ and CD8+ T cells were sorted on a FACSAria. This receptor was taken from a human donor with alopecia areata. This specimen was CD4+ T cells sorted from blood, taken around week 37, from a patient treated with tofacitinib. The rearranged segments are TRBV4-3 and TRBJ2-7, and 11 junctional nucleotides match TRBD2. Read as DNA, the sequence is TGCGCCAGCAGCCAAGGTTCCGGGACTAGCGGTTACGAGCAGTACTTC. It codes for CASSQGSGTSGYEQYF.